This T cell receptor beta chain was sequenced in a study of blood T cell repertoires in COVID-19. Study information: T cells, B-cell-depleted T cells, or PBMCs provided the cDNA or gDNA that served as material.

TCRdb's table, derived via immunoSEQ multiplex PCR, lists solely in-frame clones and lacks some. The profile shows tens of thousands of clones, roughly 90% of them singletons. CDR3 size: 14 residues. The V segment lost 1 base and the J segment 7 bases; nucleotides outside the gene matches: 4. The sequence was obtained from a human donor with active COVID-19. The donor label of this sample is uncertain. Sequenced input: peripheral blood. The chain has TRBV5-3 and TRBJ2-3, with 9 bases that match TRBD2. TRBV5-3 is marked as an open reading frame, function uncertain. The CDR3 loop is CARSLSTSGYTQYF. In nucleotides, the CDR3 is TGTGCCAGAAGCTTGTCGACTAGCGGATATACGCAGTATTTT.